The rows below give T cell receptor beta chains drawn from one sample of a study of human T cells and chemical hapten exposure. TCRdb reprocessed the RACE reads via MiXCR and lists one record per CDR3 protein. The sample has some 81,000 distinct CDR3 sequences, about 8% seen once; the top ten hold approximately 1.5%. The material sequenced was whole blood, taken in connection with sensitization to the hapten diphenylcyclopropenone (DPC). These receptors originate from a woman aged 25 to 39 with alopecia areata. Some clones in this sample may be carry-over from other donors' samples. Both conserved end residues are part of each CDR3. D genes are given only for firm matches. Expanded clones get a size class; other rows say once, few or many, or leave the size out.

v_gene,j_gene,abundance,d_gene,CDR3aa,CDR3nt
TRBV20-1,TRBJ2-5,few,NA,CSARRPFPQETQYF,TGCAGTGCTAGACGGCCTTTCCCCCAAGAGACCCAGTACTTC
TRBV4-1,TRBJ2-3,many,TRBD1,CASSRQGVGTDTQYF,TGCGCCAGCAGCCGACAGGGGGTTGGGACAGATACGCAGTATTTT
TRBV30,TRBJ2-6,few,NA,CASSREPGANVLTF,TGTGCCTCCTCGAGGGAACCTGGGGCCAACGTCCTGACTTTC
TRBV11-2,TRBJ2-5,NA,NA,CASSLGVKPQETQYF,TGTGCCAGCAGCTTAGGAGTGAAGCCTCAAGAGACCCAGTACTTC
TRBV7-2,TRBJ1-3,NA,NA,CASSPFGLSGNTIYF,TGTGCCAGCAGCCCTTTCGGCCTCTCTGGAAACACCATATATTTT
TRBV29-1,TRBJ2-7,NA,TRBD2,CSVARAGGREEQYF,TGCAGCGTCGCCCGAGCGGGGGGGCGTGAAGAGCAGTACTTC
TRBV3-1,TRBJ2-7,NA,TRBD1,CASSQPAGTAAYEQYF,TGTGCCAGCAGCCAGCCTGCCGGGACAGCAGCCTACGAGCAGTACTTC
TRBV5-6,TRBJ1-1,NA,NA,CASSSRRMNTEAFF,TGTGCCAGCAGCTCCCGGAGAATGAACACTGAAGCTTTCTTT
TRBV5-1,TRBJ2-6,many,NA,CASSLGHLTSGANVLTF,TGCGCCAGCAGCTTGGGGCATCTAACCTCTGGGGCCAACGTCCTGACTTTC
TRBV5-1,TRBJ1-2,many,TRBD1,CASSLSPGQSYGYTF,TGCGCCAGCAGCTTGTCACCGGGACAGAGCTATGGCTACACCTTC
TRBV7-2,TRBJ2-3,NA,NA,CASSSLSYYTYTQYF,TGTGCCAGCAGCTCCCTATCATACTACACATATACGCAGTATTTT